This is a list of T cell receptor beta chains from one sample in a study of Graves' ophthalmopathy and Graves' hyperthyroidism. TCRdb itself ran the multiplex PCR reads through MiXCR, one entry per CDR3 protein. The sample carries 200,000 to 250,000 distinct CDR3 sequences, about 22% recorded once. The source material was peripheral blood. These receptors were collected from a woman aged 45-65 years with Graves' ophthalmopathy. CDR3s include the opening cysteine and the closing phenylalanine or tryptophan. The D gene is left open where the match is weak. Expanded clones get a size class; other rows say once, few or many, or leave the size out.

D gene	V gene	J gene	clone size	CDR3 DNA	CDR3 protein
NA	TRBV3-1	TRBJ1-1	few	TGTGCCAGCAGCGAAAGGACAGTTAACACTGAAGCTTTCTTT	CASSERTVNTEAFF
NA	TRBV11-2	TRBJ2-4	many	TGTGCCAGCAGCTCACGGTTAGCCAAAAACATTCAGTACTTC	CASSSRLAKNIQYF
NA	TRBV5-1	TRBJ2-5	NA	TGCGCCAGCAGCTTCGGGAACCAACCCCAAGAGACCCAGTACTTC	CASSFGNQPQETQYF
TRBD1	TRBV7-3	TRBJ1-2	many	TGTGCCAGCAGCTTAAATCAGGGGGACTATGGCTACACCTTC	CASSLNQGDYGYTF
NA	TRBV19	TRBJ1-1	many	TGTGCCACTTACCGGGACGCAATGAACACTGAAGCTTTCTTT	CATYRDAMNTEAFF
NA	TRBV19	TRBJ1-5	NA	TGTGCCAGTAGTATACTAGGACGCCGTAATCAGCCCCAGCATTTT	CASSILGRRNQPQHF
TRBD1	TRBV30	TRBJ1-2	NA	TGTGCCTGTGCACCAGTGGACAGGGAGTGGGGCTACACCTTC	CACAPVDREWGYTF
TRBD1	TRBV20-1	TRBJ2-7	many	TGCAGTGCTAACCGGGACAGGGGATACGAGCAGTACTTC	CSANRDRGYEQYF
NA	TRBV12-3/TRBV12-4	TRBJ2-5	NA	TGTGCCAGCAGTTTAAGCAGCCACCAAGAGACCCAGTACTTC	CASSLSSHQETQYF
NA	TRBV19	TRBJ1-2	many	TGTGCCAGTAGTATAGATCGGAGTCGTGGCTACACCTTC	CASSIDRSRGYTF
NA	TRBV30	TRBJ1-1	many	TGTGCCTGGAGTGGGGATGTAGGGTATACTGAAGCTTTCTTT	CAWSGDVGYTEAFF
TRBD1	TRBV28	TRBJ2-7	many	TGTGCCAGCAGTTGGCCGGGACAGGGATACGAGCAGTACTTC	CASSWPGQGYEQYF
NA	TRBV3-1	TRBJ1-1	many	TGTGCCAGCAGCTCCAGGGCCGGCATGAACACTGAAGCTTTCTTT	CASSSRAGMNTEAFF
TRBD1	TRBV20-1	TRBJ1-6	NA	TGCAGTTCCCGATCGGGGACAGAAAATTCACCCCTCCACTTT	CSSRSGTENSPLHF
NA	TRBV29-1	TRBJ2-2	NA	TGCAGCGCCCAGGCCGTCTCCAGCACCGGGGAGCTGTTTTTT	CSAQAVSSTGELFF
NA	TRBV6-1	TRBJ1-2	many	TGTGCCAGCAGTGAACCCTGGGACGGAACTAACTATGGCTACACCTTC	CASSEPWDGTNYGYTF
NA	TRBV27	TRBJ1-1	many	TGTGCCAGCAGTTTATATGGGGGGCGGAAGAACACTGAAGCTTTCTTT	CASSLYGGRKNTEAFF
TRBD1	TRBV5-1	TRBJ1-2	many	TGCGCCAGCAGCTCCGGGACAGGGAACAACTATGGCTACACCTTC	CASSSGTGNNYGYTF
TRBD1	TRBV10-2	TRBJ2-7	few	TGCGCCAGCAGTGAGTCAACCATCACAGGGGGGGAGCAGTACTTC	CASSESTITGGEQYF
TRBD1	TRBV3-1	TRBJ2-7	NA	TGTGCCAGCAGCCAAGGGACAGGGGGCATGTACGAGCAGTACTTC	CASSQGTGGMYEQYF
NA	TRBV12-5	TRBJ2-3	many	TGTGCTAGTGGTTTGTCCACCAGGGTAGGGGGCACAGATACGCAGTATTTT	CASGLSTRVGGTDTQYF
TRBD1	TRBV27	TRBJ1-2	many	TGTGCCAGCACCCGAGGGACAGGGGTGCATGGCTACACCTTC	CASTRGTGVHGYTF
NA	TRBV12-3/TRBV12-4	TRBJ2-7	many	TGTGCCAGCAGTTTTGAAGGGGGCTACGAGCAGTACTTC	CASSFEGGYEQYF
NA	TRBV12-3/TRBV12-4	TRBJ2-7	many	TGTGCCAGCAGTATCGACCGATTTTCCTACGAGCAGTACTTC	CASSIDRFSYEQYF
NA	TRBV3-1	TRBJ2-2	many	TGTGCCAGCAGTCAGGACCCCGGGGAGCTGTTTTTT	CASSQDPGELFF
NA	TRBV6-1	TRBJ1-5	many	TGTGCCAGCAGTGTTTGGGAGTATCAGCCCCAGCATTTT	CASSVWEYQPQHF
NA	TRBV7-9	TRBJ1-2	many	TGTGCCAGCAGCCCCACGTCAGCTAACTATGGCTACACCTTC	CASSPTSANYGYTF
TRBD1	TRBV28	TRBJ1-6	many	TGTGCCAGCAGTTCACCCGGAGGGACAGGATCAAACGGAAATTCACCCCTCCACTTT	CASSSPGGTGSNGNSPLHF
NA	TRBV19	TRBJ2-7	many	TGTGCCAGTAGTATGATTCACCCCGGCGAGCAGTACTTC	CASSMIHPGEQYF
TRBD2	TRBV12-3/TRBV12-4	TRBJ2-5	many	TGTGCCAGCCGGACTAGCGATATTACCCAGTACTTC	CASRTSDITQYF
TRBD1	TRBV30	TRBJ1-4	NA	TGTGCCTGGAGTTTAACGACAGGGGGTAATGAAAAACTGTTTTTT	CAWSLTTGGNEKLFF
TRBD1	TRBV10-3	TRBJ1-1	NA	TGTGCCATCAGTGTAAGACAGGGTTCAGAGGCTTTCTTT	CAISVRQGSEAFF
TRBD1	TRBV2	TRBJ2-7	many	TGTGCCAGCAGTCCCCGGACAGGGGAAGACGAGCAGTACTTC	CASSPRTGEDEQYF
TRBD1	TRBV27	TRBJ2-2	many	TGTGCCAGCAGTTTACAGGGGGTTAACACCGGGGAGCTGTTTTTT	CASSLQGVNTGELFF
TRBD1	TRBV24-1	TRBJ1-3	few	TGTGCCACCAGTGCCGGGACAGGGCCTGGAAACACCATATATTTT	CATSAGTGPGNTIYF
NA	TRBV20-1	TRBJ2-7	few	TGCAGTGCTTGGCCCGGGACCGGGGCCTACGAGCAGTACTTC	CSAWPGTGAYEQYF
NA	TRBV28	TRBJ1-1	many	TGTGCCAGCAATGGAGGGCGTGCTTTCTTT	CASNGGRAFF
TRBD1	TRBV20-1	TRBJ2-7	many	TGCAGTGCTAGTAGGGGACAGAGCTACGAGCAGTACTTC	CSASRGQSYEQYF
TRBD1	TRBV29-1	TRBJ1-1	NA	TGCAGCGTAGACATTAATCCGGGACAGCAGAACACTGAAGCTTTCTTT	CSVDINPGQQNTEAFF
TRBD2	TRBV12-3/TRBV12-4	TRBJ2-5	many	TGTGCCAGCAGTAACTCCACTAGCGGGTGGACCCAGTACTTC	CASSNSTSGWTQYF